This T cell receptor beta chain originates from a study of graft-versus-host responses after intestinal transplantation. V was pared by 3 bases and J by 6 bases, with 12 bases between. Germline-derived CDR1 and CDR2 are MNHEY and SMNVEV (reference sequence). The CDR3 has 14 amino acids. Data came from immunoSEQ multiplex PCR; TCRdb stores just in-frame clones and leaves some out. Here the sample spans about 73,000 clones, almost 90% being singletons. In regard to this clone: As yet, its antigen is unknown.

This material consisted of unstimulated CD8+ T cells sorted from spleen or lymph node cells, taken before transplant. This TCR derives from a human donor who was the organ donor for an intestinal transplant. The V gene is TRBV27, the J gene TRBJ2-1; tentative D call: TRBD1 (6 bases). As DNA, the CDR3 is TGTGCCAGCAGTTTTGGGCAGGGGAGCAATGAGCAGTTCTTC. The encoded protein is CASSFGQGSNEQFF.